A single sample gave rise to the 7 T cell receptor beta chains below, sequenced in a study of T cell changes during pregnancy in multiple sclerosis. This table comes from immunoSEQ multiplex PCR, and its TCRdb copy is limited to in-frame clones, with some not included. The table includes roughly 23,000 clones, around 89% detected once. The sequencing here drew on CD8+ T cells from peripheral blood mononuclear cells, taken in the first trimester of pregnancy. The receptors here all came from a female donor with multiple sclerosis, enrolled in a pregnancy study.

The rearrangement uses TRBV6-4 and TRBJ2-1, with 7 bases matching TRBD2. Germline assignment: CDR1 MRHNA and CDR2 SNTAGT. CDR3 length: 16 amino acids. V was clipped by 5 bases and J by 0 bases; unmatched bases: 7. CDR3 in amino acids: CASSYLAEGSYNEQFF. CDR3 coding DNA: TGTGCCAGCAGTTATCTAGCGGAGGGCTCCTACAATGAGCAGTTCTTC.

The rearrangement links TRBV4-3 to TRBJ1-2, with 11 bases matching TRBD1. CDR3 size: 15 residues. In germline, CDR1 is LGHNA, CDR2 YSLEER. Trimming removed 4 bases from V and 5 bases from J; junction bases left unmatched: 6. The CDR3 nucleotides are TGCGCCAGCAGCCCGGGACAGGGGGATTGGTATGGCTACACCTTC. Protein product: CASSPGQGDWYGYTF.

This sequence joins TRBV11-3 and TRBJ2-2; a possible D gene is TRBD1 (6 bases). The CDR3 has 15 residues. The germline V gene encodes CDR1 SGHNT and CDR2 YENEEA. The ends were cut back, 5 bases at V and 1 base at J, with 11 bases in the middle. The CDR3 bases are TGTGCCAGCAGCAAAACAGGGCTGAACACCGGGGAGCTGTTTTTT. It specifies CASSKTGLNTGELFF.

The rearrangement links TRBV5-6 to TRBJ2-7; TRBD2 is a possible D gene (5 bases). The CDR3 totals 11 residues. Trimming left V 4 bases short and J 4 bases short, with 6 bases between. Germline CDR1 and CDR2: SGHDT and YYEEEE. CDR3 residues: CASSERYEQYF. DNA for the CDR3: TGTGCCAGCAGCGAGCGGTACGAGCAGTACTTC.

This clone is labeled as medium-sized. The chain is built from TRBV6-4 and TRBJ2-1; the match to TRBD1 covers 9 bases. Germline V gene lookup returns CDR1 MRHNA and CDR2 SNTAGT. After removal of 0 bases from V and 4 bases from J, the junction contained 1 base not matched to a gene. This CDR3 region has 15 residues. CDR3 nucleotide sequence: TGTGCCAGCAGTGACTCGGGACAGGGATACAATGAGCAGTTCTTC. The encoded protein is CASSDSGQGYNEQFF.

This chain uses TRBV6-5 with TRBJ2-5, with TRBD1 identical over 12 bases. Germline lookup yields CDR1 MNHEY and CDR2 SVGAGI. V shed 4 bases and J 4 bases; nucleotides not matched to a gene: 4. This CDR3 comprises 15 residues. CDR3 protein: CASSSRDRGRETQYF. CDR3 DNA: TGTGCCAGCAGTTCCCGGGACAGGGGGCGAGAGACCCAGTACTTC.

The chain has TRBV6-1 and TRBJ2-5, with 7 bases identical to TRBD1. The germline gives CDR1 MNHNS, CDR2 SASEGT. The CDR3 is 15 amino acids. V gave up 5 bases and J gave up 2 bases; unmatched junction bases: 8. CDR3 in amino acids: CASSLDLGQQETQYF. The CDR3 nucleotides are TGTGCCAGCAGTTTAGACTTGGGACAGCAAGAGACCCAGTACTTC.